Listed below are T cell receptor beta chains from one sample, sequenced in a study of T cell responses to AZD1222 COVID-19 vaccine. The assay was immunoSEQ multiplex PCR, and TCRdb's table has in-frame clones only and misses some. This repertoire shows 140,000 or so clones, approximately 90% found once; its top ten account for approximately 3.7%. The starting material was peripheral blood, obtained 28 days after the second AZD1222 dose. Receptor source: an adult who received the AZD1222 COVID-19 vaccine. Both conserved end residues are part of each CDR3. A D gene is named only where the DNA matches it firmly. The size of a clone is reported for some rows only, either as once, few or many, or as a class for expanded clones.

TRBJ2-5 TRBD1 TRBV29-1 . TGCAGCGTTGGTAGGGGGCCGCCCCAAGAGACCCAGTACTTC CSVGRGPPQETQYF
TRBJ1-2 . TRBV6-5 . TGTGCCAGCAGTTCACAGGCGGTCGGTATCTATGGCTACACCTTC CASSSQAVGIYGYTF
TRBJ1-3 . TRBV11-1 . TGTGCCAGCAGCTCCGAGGGTCTTTCTGGAAACACCATATATTTT CASSSEGLSGNTIYF
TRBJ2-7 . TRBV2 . TGTGCCAGCAGGAGGGGCGGCGCCTACGAGCAGTACTTC CASRRGGAYEQYF
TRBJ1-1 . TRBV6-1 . TGTGCCAGCAGTGAAGATCCCCTCGATTTTGGGCGGCCCACTGAAGCTTTCTTT CASSEDPLDFGRPTEAFF
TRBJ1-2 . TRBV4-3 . TGCGCCAGCAGCCAAGAAGGGCAGGGAGGCTATGGCTACACCTTC CASSQEGQGGYGYTF
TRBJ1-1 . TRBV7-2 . TGTGCCAGCAGCTTAGCGTACATCGGGTCGAACACTGAAGCTTTCTTT CASSLAYIGSNTEAFF
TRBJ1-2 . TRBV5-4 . TGTGCCAGCAGCTTGGACAGCTATGGCTACACCTTC CASSLDSYGYTF
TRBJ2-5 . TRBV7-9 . TGTGCCAGCAGCTTGCATTCGGGGGTCCAAGAGACCCAGTACTTC CASSLHSGVQETQYF
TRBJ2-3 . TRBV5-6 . TGTGCCAGCAGCCGGAGGATGACTACGCAGTATTTT CASSRRMTTQYF
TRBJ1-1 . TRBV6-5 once TGTGCCAGCAGTTACCGGGAAGCTTTCTTT CASSYREAFF
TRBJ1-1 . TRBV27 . TGTGCCAGCAGTTTCGGGGTTTCTAACACTGAAGCTTTCTTT CASSFGVSNTEAFF
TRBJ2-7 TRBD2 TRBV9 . TGTGCCAGCAGCGTAGCCCGGGAGGGTTCCTACGAGCAGTACTTC CASSVAREGSYEQYF
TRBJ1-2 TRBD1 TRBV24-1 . TGTGCCACCAGTGTGGGACAGGGCTATGGCTACACCTTC CATSVGQGYGYTF
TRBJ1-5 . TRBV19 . TGTGCCAGTAGTATTATTGGGGGAGTCAATCAGCCCCAGCATTTT CASSIIGGVNQPQHF
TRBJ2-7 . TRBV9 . TGTGCCAGCAGCGTAGGAAGCCGGTACGAGCAGTACTTC CASSVGSRYEQYF
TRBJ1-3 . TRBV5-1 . TGCGCCAGCAGCTTGGCCGTAGGTCAGAGAAACACCATATATTTT CASSLAVGQRNTIYF
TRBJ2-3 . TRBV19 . TGTGCCAGTAGTTCACTTTCTCGATACCTTCCTGAGGATACGCAGTATTTT CASSSLSRYLPEDTQYF
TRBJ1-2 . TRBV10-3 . TGTGCCATCCGGGACCGAAACTATGGCTACACCTTC CAIRDRNYGYTF
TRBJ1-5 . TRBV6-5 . TGTGCCAGCAACCTTCTCGACCGCAGCAATCAGCCCCAGCATTTT CASNLLDRSNQPQHF
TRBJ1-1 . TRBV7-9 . TGTGCCAGCAGCTTATGGGGGAACACTGAAGCTTTCTTT CASSLWGNTEAFF
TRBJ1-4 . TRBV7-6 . TGTGCCAGCAGCTCCGTGACAGCCCCTACAACTAATGAAAAACTGTTTTTT CASSSVTAPTTNEKLFF
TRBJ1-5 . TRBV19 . TGTGCCAGTAGTACCCGGACCGGGACATCAGGCAATCAGCCCCAGCATTTT CASSTRTGTSGNQPQHF
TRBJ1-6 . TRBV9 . TGTGCCAGCACCTTGACCACAGGGAGGAATTCACCCCTCCACTTT CASTLTTGRNSPLHF
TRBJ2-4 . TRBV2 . TGTGCCAGCAGTGAATGGCAAGGAAACATTCAGTACTTC CASSEWQGNIQYF
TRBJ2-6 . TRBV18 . TGTGCCAGCTCAGTCTCTGGGGCCAACGTCCTGACTTTC CASSVSGANVLTF
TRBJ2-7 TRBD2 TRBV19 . TGTGCCAGTAGTAGCGAGCGGGGGTACGAGCAGTACTTC CASSSERGYEQYF
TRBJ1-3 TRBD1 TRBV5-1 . TGCGCCAGCAGCTTGGGCCAGGGGGCTGGAAACACCATATATTTT CASSLGQGAGNTIYF
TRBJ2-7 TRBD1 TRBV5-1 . TGCGCCAGCAGCTTGGGACAGGGTGCGAACGAGCAGTACTTC CASSLGQGANEQYF
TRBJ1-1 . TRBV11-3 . TGTGCCAGCAGCTTTACTTCAGCCCAGAACACTGAAGCTTTCTTT CASSFTSAQNTEAFF
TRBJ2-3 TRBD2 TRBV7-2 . TGTGCCAGCAGCTCTCCCGGGACTAGCGGGGGGCCCACAGATACGCAGTATTTT CASSSPGTSGGPTDTQYF
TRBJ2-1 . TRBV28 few TGTGCCAGCAGCCTGGGGAGCACGGGCTACAATGAGCAGTTCTTC CASSLGSTGYNEQFF
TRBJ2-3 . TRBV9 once TGTGCCAGCAGCCTCGTGCGGGGTGGGCTTACAGATACGCAGTATTTT CASSLVRGGLTDTQYF
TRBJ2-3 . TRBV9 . TGTGCCAGCAGCCAAAATAGCGGTACTAGCACAGATACGCAGTATTTT CASSQNSGTSTDTQYF
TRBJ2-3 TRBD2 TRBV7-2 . TGTGCCAGCAGCATGCGGGGGGGCTTCAATACGCAGTATTTT CASSMRGGFNTQYF
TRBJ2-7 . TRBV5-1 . TGCGCCAGCAGCAGGACGGGTAGCTCCTACGAGCAGTACTTC CASSRTGSSYEQYF